A single sample is the source of the 31 T cell receptor beta chains below, sequenced in a study of blood T cell repertoires in COVID-19. Generated by immunoSEQ multiplex PCR, the TCRdb table keeps only in-frame clones and is missing some. In the table there are around 190,000 clones, 84% of which are singletons. Material for sequencing was PBMCs or T cells enriched from blood (not recorded which). These receptors originate from a woman in her 30s who had been exposed to COVID-19.

This rearrangement joins TRBV2 to TRBJ1-2; D remains ambiguous. Trimming left V 6 bases short and J 13 bases short, with 15 bases between. The CDR3 loop spans 11 amino acids. Germline V gene sequence: CDR1 SNHLY, CDR2 FYNNEI. CDR3 sequence (DNA): TGTGCCAGCAGCCCTAGTCCTGGGTCCACCTTC. As protein: CASSPSPGSTF.

This clone appeared a few times. The rearrangement joins TRBV6-1 to TRBJ1-5, with a tentative D call TRBD1 (5 bases). V was trimmed by 2 bases and J by 2 bases, leaving 7 bases between them. This CDR3 contains 14 residues. Germline-derived CDR1 and CDR2 are MNHNS and SASEGT. The CDR3 DNA follows: TGTGCCAGCAGTGAAACAGGAGGCAATCAGCCCCAGCATTTT. Residues: CASSETGGNQPQHF.

J is TRBJ2-2 and V is TRBV7-9, with a weak D call TRBD2 (6 bases). Per the germline V gene, CDR1 is SEHNR and CDR2 is FQNEAQ (reference sequence). This CDR3 is 14 amino acids long. Deletions cut 0 bases from V and 4 bases from J, with 6 bases between. CDR3 nucleotides: TGTGCCAGCAGCTTAGCGGAGGGCACCGGGGAGCTGTTTTTT. It yields the protein CASSLAEGTGELFF.

The chain joins TRBV4-2 to TRBJ2-7; D is possibly TRBD1 (7 bases). Germline values: CDR1 LGHNA, CDR2 YNFKEQ. V gave up 3 bases and J gave up 7 bases, with 13 bases separating them. The CDR3 runs 13 residues. The CDR3 loop reads CASSQAGGREQYF. The CDR3, as DNA: TGTGCCAGCAGCCAGGCAGGGGGGAGGGAGCAGTACTTC.

A single count supports this clone. The rearrangement links TRBV2 to TRBJ1-1; 8 nucleotides match TRBD1. CDR3 length: 13 amino acids. V lost 3 bases, J lost 5 bases, and 2 bases stayed unmatched. CDR1 is SNHLY and CDR2 is FYNNEI in the germline V gene. DNA of the CDR3: TGTGCCAGCAGTGAGGACAGGGAGACTGAAGCTTTCTTT. Translated: CASSEDRETEAFF.

This clone was observed a few times. The chain joins TRBV6-5 to TRBJ1-4; D is perhaps TRBD1 (6 bases). In germline, CDR1 is MNHEY, CDR2 SVGAGI. The CDR3 extends over 15 amino acids. Trimming shortened V by 4 bases and J by 0 bases, and 9 bases separated the two germline ends. CDR3 loop: CASSWTDATNEKLFF. As DNA, the CDR3 is TGTGCCAGCAGTTGGACAGACGCAACTAATGAAAAACTGTTTTTT.

In this sample, this clone turned up a few times. This chain links TRBV4-1 with TRBJ1-4; D gene unclear. Trimming took off 4 bases at V and 3 bases at J, with 3 bases between the two ends. The CDR3 covers 12 residues. Germline V lookup: CDR1 MGHRA, CDR2 YSYEKL. The CDR3: CASSPSNEKLFF. The CDR3, as DNA: TGCGCCAGCAGCCCCTCTAATGAAAAACTGTTTTTT.

The chain recombines TRBV19 with TRBJ1-5; TRBD1 matches at 7 bases. The CDR3 runs to 17 residues. Germline CDR1 reads LNHDA; CDR2 reads SQIVND (reference sequence). After removal of 4 bases from V and 3 bases from J, the junction contained 12 bases not matched to a gene. The CDR3 reads CASSTRARDSANQPQHF. CDR3 sequence (DNA): TGTGCCAGTAGTACGAGGGCCCGGGACAGCGCCAATCAGCCCCAGCATTTT.

The chain recombines TRBV19 with TRBJ2-7; 8 nucleotides line up with TRBD2. The CDR3 loop spans 13 amino acids. V dropped 0 bases and J dropped 5; count of bases not matched to a gene: 0. The germline V gene has CDR1 LNHDA and CDR2 SQIVND (reference sequence). This chain's CDR3 is CASSIDGRDEQYF. CDR3 bases: TGTGCCAGTAGTATAGACGGGAGGGACGAGCAGTACTTC.

The genes are TRBV2 and TRBJ1-1, with a weak D call TRBD1 (5 bases). The CDR3 has 14 amino acids. Germline loops: CDR1 SNHLY, CDR2 FYNNEI. V shed 4 bases and J shed 4 bases, with 13 bases lying between them. The CDR3 bases are TGTGCCAGCAGTGCCAGGGTCGGTATCACTGAAGCTTTCTTT. The encoded protein is CASSARVGITEAFF.

The chain couples TRBV2 to TRBJ1-1; possibly TRBD1 for D (5 bases). The V gene lost 3 bases and the J gene lost 3 bases, with 11 bases spanning the gap. This CDR3 comprises 14 residues. Germline V gives CDR1 SNHLY, CDR2 FYNNEI. The CDR3 protein is CASSEDTRYTEAFF. The CDR3 bases are TGTGCCAGCAGTGAGGACACCCGATACACTGAAGCTTTCTTT. The full variable domain, rest sourced from reference TRBV2 and TRBJ1-1, is EPEVTQTPSHQVTQMGQEVILRCVPISNHLYFYWYRQILGQKVEFLVSFYNNEISEKSEIFDDQFSVERPDGSNFTLKIRSTKLEDSAMYFCASSEDTRYTEAFFGQGTRLTVV.

The count of this clone is one. The rearrangement links TRBV9 to TRBJ1-1, with D tentatively TRBD1 (6 bases). This CDR3 is built from 14 residues. Between the trimmed V and J ends, which lost 4 bases and 4 bases, there was a span of 14 bases. The germline CDR1 and CDR2 sequences are SGDLS and YYNGEE. The CDR3 DNA follows: TGTGCCAGCAGCACTGAACAGGGAATCACTGAAGCTTTCTTT. Translated: CASSTEQGITEAFF.

The V call is TRBV4-1, the J call TRBJ1-5, with 9 bases identical to TRBD1. The length of the CDR3 is 15 residues. Trimming took 0 bases from V and 5 from J; bases not matched to a gene: 2. CDR1 and CDR2 (germline): MGHRA, YSYEKL. CDR3 protein: CASSQDGTGHQPQHF. The CDR3 coding sequence is TGCGCCAGCAGCCAAGACGGGACAGGGCATCAGCCCCAGCATTTT.

The V call is TRBV7-6, the J call TRBJ1-1; D may be TRBD1 (5 bases). Germline assignment: CDR1 SGHVS and CDR2 FNYEAQ. V was pared by 5 bases and J by 1 base, with 17 bases between. The CDR3 runs 16 residues. The CDR3 spells CASSPRHGGANTEAFF. CDR3 in DNA: TGTGCCAGCAGCCCCCGACACGGTGGGGCGAACACTGAAGCTTTCTTT.

CDR3 region: CASSLSWGGAGELFF. The CDR3, as DNA: TGTGCCAGCAGTTTATCATGGGGGGGGGCCGGGGAGCTGTTTTTT. The genes are TRBV27 and TRBJ2-2; 7 bases are a match to TRBD2. The germline gives CDR1 MNHEY, CDR2 SMNVEV (reference sequence). The CDR3 consists of 15 residues. J was trimmed by 6 bases and V by 0 bases; bases with no gene match: 4.

The chain couples TRBV9 to TRBJ1-1; 9 bases line up with TRBD1. Germline assignment: CDR1 SGDLS and CDR2 YYNGEE. V lost 3 bases, J lost 0 bases, and 9 bases stayed unmatched. This CDR3 is built from 17 residues. The CDR3 DNA follows: TGTGCCAGCAGCGACCGGACAGGGGATTACATGAACACTGAAGCTTTCTTT. It encodes CASSDRTGDYMNTEAFF.

This rearrangement joins TRBV5-6 to TRBJ2-5; maybe TRBD2 (6 bases). V was cut by 7 bases and J by 5 bases, with 21 bases left in between. CDR1 is SGHDT, CDR2 YYEEEE, per germline. The CDR3 contains 15 residues. This CDR3 is CASRWAPEGSETQYF. DNA of the CDR3: TGTGCCAGCCGCTGGGCCCCGGAGGGATCGGAGACCCAGTACTTC. The variable domain in full, with the rest retrieved from reference TRBV5-6 and TRBJ2-5, is DAGVTQSPTHLIKTRGQQVTLRCSPKSGHDTVSWYQQALGQGPQFIFQYYEEEERQRGNFPDRFSGHQFPNYSSELNVNALLLGDSALYLCASRWAPEGSETQYFGPGTRLLVL.

The chain joins TRBV18 to TRBJ1-6; the D is unclear. Trimming took 1 base from V and 10 from J, leaving 11 bases between them. Germline CDR1 is KGHSH and CDR2 is LQKENI. The CDR3 sequence is 14 residues long. CDR3 nucleotide sequence: TGTGCCAGCTCACCACTGGGAGCGGGGTCACCCCTCCACTTT. Residues: CASSPLGAGSPLHF. The full variable domain, its missing parts supplied by reference TRBV18 and TRBJ1-6, is NAGVMQNPRHLVRRRGQEARLRCSPMKGHSHVYWYRQLPEEGLKFMVYLQKENIIDESGMPKERFSAEFPKEGPSILRIQQVVRGDSAAYFCASSPLGAGSPLHFGNGTRLTVT.

The rearrangement links TRBV5-1 to TRBJ2-5; TRBD2 matches at 15 bases. Germline assignment: CDR1 SGHRS and CDR2 YFSETQ. V shed 4 bases, J shed 4 bases, and the junction held 5 bases outside the gene matches. This CDR3 contains 16 residues. This CDR3 reads CASSRTSGGAGETQYF. CDR3 coding DNA: TGCGCCAGCAGCAGGACTAGCGGGGGGGCCGGAGAGACCCAGTACTTC.

V gene TRBV9 combines with J gene TRBJ2-7; 8 bases fit TRBD2. This CDR3 is 15 amino acids long. Germline CDR1 is SGDLS and CDR2 is YYNGEE. With 0 bases clipped from V and 3 bases from J, the junction kept 5 bases outside the gene matches. The CDR3 sequence: CASSVGASGYYEQYF. The CDR3 DNA follows: TGTGCCAGCAGCGTAGGTGCTAGCGGGTACTACGAGCAGTACTTC.

This chain connects TRBV7-9 to TRBJ1-4; a possible D gene is TRBD1 (5 bases). This CDR3 region has 15 residues. V shed 1 base and J shed 3 bases, with 9 bases lying between them. Looked up from germline, CDR1 is SEHNR and CDR2 is FQNEAQ (reference sequence). In DNA form, the CDR3 reads TGTGCCAGCAGCTTAGAAGACAGCCCTAATGAAAAACTGTTTTTT. Translated: CASSLEDSPNEKLFF.

The V gene is TRBV7-6, the J gene TRBJ2-7; TRBD1 aligns across 8 bases. CDR1 is SGHVS, CDR2 FNYEAQ, per germline. The V segment lost 2 bases and the J segment 2 bases; nucleotides outside the gene matches: 5. CDR3 length: 15 residues. CDR3 sequence reads: CASSLTQGGAYEQYF. CDR3 bases: TGTGCCAGCAGCTTAACACAGGGGGGTGCCTACGAGCAGTACTTC. Drawing the rest from reference TRBV7-6 and TRBJ2-7, the complete variable domain is GAGVSQSPRYKVTKRGQDVALRCDPISGHVSLYWYRQALGQGPEFLTYFNYEAQQDKSGLPNDRFSAERPEGSISTLTIQRTEQRDSAMYRCASSLTQGGAYEQYFGPGTRLTVT.

The chain links TRBV3-1 (or the pseudogene TRBV3-2) to TRBJ1-1; 8 bases agree with TRBD1. CDR1 is LGHDT, CDR2 YNNKEL, per germline (reference sequence). The V and J ends lost 6 bases and 3 bases, in that order; junction bases with no gene match: 0. This CDR3 contains 12 residues. The CDR3 region has the DNA TGTGCCAGCAGGGACAGGGACACTGAAGCTTTCTTT. This translates into CASRDRDTEAFF.

V and J are TRBV7-2 and TRBJ1-1; D unresolved. Germline V gives CDR1 SGHTA, CDR2 FQGNSA. The CDR3 length is 14 residues. The V gene lost 1 base and the J gene lost 4 bases, with 10 bases spanning the gap. The DNA for the CDR3 is TGTGCCAGCAGCTTAGTCCCCGAGGGCACTGAAGCTTTCTTT. Translated: CASSLVPEGTEAFF.

This chain uses TRBV3-1 (or the pseudogene TRBV3-2) with TRBJ2-5, with 10 bases lining up with TRBD2. The CDR3 is 15 amino acids. Looked up from germline, CDR1 is LGHDT and CDR2 is YNNKEL (reference sequence). After removal of 1 base from V and 4 bases from J, the junction contained 3 bases not matched to a gene. The CDR3 DNA sequence: TGTGCCAGCAGCCAAGGGGGACTAGCGTTAGAGACCCAGTACTTC. Translated, it gives CASSQGGLALETQYF.

The chain carries TRBV3-1 (or the pseudogene TRBV3-2) and TRBJ2-1; 9 bases agree with TRBD1. V lost 1 base and J lost 4; bases outside the gene matches: 5. CDR1 is LGHDT, CDR2 YNNKEL, per germline (reference sequence). This CDR3 has 16 amino acids. CDR3 DNA: TGTGCCAGCAGCCAAGTTCGGGGACAGGGTTACAATGAGCAGTTCTTC. Its translation: CASSQVRGQGYNEQFF.

This clone was recorded a few times. The J gene is TRBJ2-1, the V gene TRBV5-6; the D is unclear. The V end was cut by 4 bases, the J end by 4 bases, with 9 bases between. The CDR3 runs to 13 residues. CDR1 SGHDT and CDR2 YYEEEE come from the germline V gene. CDR3 residues: CASSVRRYNEQFF. The CDR3 DNA reads as TGTGCCAGCAGCGTGAGGCGGTACAATGAGCAGTTCTTC.

This sequence joins TRBV6-5 and TRBJ2-1; D possibly corresponds to TRBD2 (5 bases). The CDR3 runs 15 residues. Trimming stripped 8 bases from V and 3 bases from J, with 17 bases between. Per the germline V gene, CDR1 is MNHEY and CDR2 is SVGAGI. The CDR3 region is CASYLSGPSYNEQFF. CDR3 DNA sequence: TGTGCCAGCTACCTAAGCGGTCCGAGCTACAATGAGCAGTTCTTC.

The chain joins TRBV10-3 to TRBJ1-1; 7 positions agree with TRBD1. Germline-derived CDR1 and CDR2 are ENHRY and SYGVKD. With 4 bases clipped from V and 3 bases from J, the junction kept 5 bases outside the gene matches. The CDR3 runs 14 residues. CDR3 region: CAISGGQRDTEAFF. The CDR3 region has the DNA TGTGCCATCAGTGGGGGACAGAGGGACACTGAAGCTTTCTTT.

This sequence joins TRBV27 and TRBJ2-2; a weak D match, TRBD1 (6 bases). The CDR3 length is 17 residues. Germline CDR1 reads MNHEY; CDR2 reads SMNVEV (reference sequence). Trimming left V 4 bases short and J 0 bases short, with 15 bases between. The CDR3 nucleotides read TGTGCCAGCAGTTCTCCCGGATACAGGGCGAACACCGGGGAGCTGTTTTTT. Translation: CASSSPGYRANTGELFF.

This clone is a singleton in its sample. The rearrangement links TRBV6-4 to TRBJ1-1; D possibly corresponds to TRBD1 (6 bases). Deletions cut 3 bases from V and 0 bases from J, with 11 bases between. CDR1 and CDR2 from the germline V gene are MRHNA and SNTAGT. The CDR3 consists of 15 residues. The CDR3 is CASSDRGGMNTEAFF. CDR3 DNA sequence: TGTGCCAGCAGTGATCGGGGGGGCATGAACACTGAAGCTTTCTTT.